The next 9 T cell receptor beta chains were all read from a single sample in a study of long-term antiretroviral therapy in people with HIV. The authors ran the immunoSEQ assay, v3.0, at survey level. TCRdb's copy holds only in-frame clones and misses some; the assay was immunoSEQ multiplex PCR. The table shows around 9,600 clones, with over 65% occurring only once. The sequenced sample was unsorted PBMCs, obtained 0.4 years before starting antiretroviral therapy. The receptors were gathered from a man younger than 45 with HIV.

This chain links TRBV5-1 with TRBJ2-1; maybe TRBD1 (6 bases). This CDR3 region has 14 residues. Between the trimmed V and J ends, which lost 3 bases and 2 bases, there was a span of 9 bases. CDR1 and CDR2 from the germline V gene are SGHRS and YFSETQ. Written as DNA, the CDR3 is TGCGCCAGCAGCTACAGGGACCCCTACAATGAGCAGTTCTTC. Amino acids: CASSYRDPYNEQFF. Drawing the rest from reference TRBV5-1 and TRBJ2-1, the complete variable domain is KAGVTQTPRYLIKTRGQQVTLSCSPISGHRSVSWYQQTPGQGLQFLFEYFSETQRNKGNFPGRFSGRQFSNSRSEMNVSTLELGDSALYLCASSYRDPYNEQFFGPGTRLTVL.

CDR3 in amino acids: CASTPVPGGEQYF. DNA for the CDR3: TGTGCCAGCACCCCCGTGCCTGGTGGTGAGCAGTACTTC. The chain has TRBV7-8 and TRBJ2-7; D ambiguous. The CDR3 totals 13 residues. Germline V gene lookup returns CDR1 SGHVS and CDR2 FQNEAQ. V lost 7 bases to trimming and J lost 7 bases, with 17 bases between them.

Within the sample, this clone is medium-sized (0.01 to 0.1%). The V gene is TRBV15, the J gene TRBJ1-5; weak D call: TRBD1 (5 bases). This CDR3 comprises 17 residues. The V and J ends lost 5 bases and 2 bases respectively, with 19 bases between them. Germline V lookup: CDR1 LNHNV, CDR2 YYDKDF (reference sequence). CDR3 in DNA: TGTGCCACCAGCGAACAGGTGGTGGGATGCGGCAATCAGCCCCAGCATTTT. The encoded protein is CATSEQVVGCGNQPQHF.

J is TRBJ2-2 and V is TRBV6-1; no clear D. The CDR3 has 15 amino acids. CDR1 is MNHNS, CDR2 SASEGT, per germline. The V end lost 4 bases, the J end lost 6 bases, and 15 bases lay between the germline ends. The CDR3 DNA reads as TGTGCCAGCAGTGTTGGACCCGATCGCCCCGGGGAGCTGTTTTTT. This encodes CASSVGPDRPGELFF.

The chain is built from TRBV20-1 and TRBJ1-2, with D possibly TRBD1 on 6 matching bases. Germline-derived CDR1 and CDR2 are DFQATT and SNEGSKA (reference sequence). The CDR3 runs 11 residues. With 2 bases removed from V and 5 bases from J, the gap between germline ends came to 6 bases. The CDR3 region is CSARQGYGYTF. The CDR3 coding sequence is TGCAGTGCTAGACAGGGGTATGGCTACACCTTC.

The J gene is TRBJ2-7, the V gene TRBV11-3, with D uncertain. Germline values: CDR1 SGHNT, CDR2 YENEEA. The CDR3 totals 15 residues. Trimming left V 3 bases short and J 0 bases short, with 12 bases between. CDR3 residues: CASSFGLGYSYEQYF. The CDR3 DNA reads TGTGCCAGCAGCTTCGGGCTAGGGTACTCCTACGAGCAGTACTTC.

The rearrangement uses TRBV18 and TRBJ2-1; the D gene is possibly TRBD2 (6 bases). Germline assignment: CDR1 KGHSH and CDR2 LQKENI. The CDR3 spans 17 residues. The V and J ends lost 3 bases and 9 bases respectively, with 24 bases between them. In DNA form, the CDR3 reads TGTGCCAGCTCACCGCCACCGGGGGAGCGGGCTGGGGGTGAGCAGTTCTTC. Its protein is CASSPPPGERAGGEQFF.

The V and J genes are TRBV2 and TRBJ2-1, with a possible D match to TRBD2 (6 bases). Germline loops: CDR1 SNHLY, CDR2 FYNNEI. CDR3 length equals 18 residues. Trimming cost V 2 bases and J 0 bases, with 17 bases left between them. CDR3 sequence (DNA): TGTGCCAGCAGTGAACACGCTACGGGAGTAAGCTCCTACAATGAGCAGTTCTTC. Translated: CASSEHATGVSSYNEQFF.

The chain combines TRBV27 with TRBJ1-6; no definite D call. The CDR3 contains 18 residues. In germline, CDR1 is MNHEY, CDR2 SMNVEV (reference sequence). Trimming pared 3 bases from V and 2 bases from J, leaving 17 bases between. The CDR3: CASSFSSPGQAYNSPLHF. In DNA, the CDR3 is TGTGCCAGCAGTTTCTCCTCGCCTGGGCAGGCCTATAATTCACCCCTCCACTTT.